These 27 T cell receptor beta chains share one sample of origin, sequenced in a study of cytomegalovirus exposure and HLA in healthy donors. The PCR had 60 Vbeta and 13 Jbeta primers. The data were produced by immunoSEQ multiplex PCR, yet TCRdb's version contains in-frame clones alone and is incomplete. The sample holds about 170,000 clones, 80% to 90% seen once. What was sequenced was PBMCs. The receptors come from a woman aged 18-29 years in good health and CMV-seronegative.

This rearrangement joins TRBV9 to TRBJ2-1, with a possible D match to TRBD2 (5 bases). Germline-derived CDR1 and CDR2 are SGDLS and YYNGEE. The V end lost 0 bases, the J end lost 6 bases, and 7 bases lay between the germline ends. This CDR3 comprises 13 residues. The CDR3 reads CASSVAGSNEQFF. CDR3 sequence (DNA): TGTGCCAGCAGCGTAGCGGGATCCAATGAGCAGTTCTTC.

The chain uses TRBV5-1 and TRBJ1-6; TRBD1 aligns across 9 bases. Trimming took 2 bases from V and 3 from J; bases not matched to a gene: 6. This CDR3 has 17 amino acids. Germline V gives CDR1 SGHRS, CDR2 YFSETQ. CDR3 region: CASSFYRGQGYNSPLHF. The CDR3 DNA follows: TGCGCCAGCAGCTTCTACAGGGGGCAAGGCTATAATTCACCCCTCCACTTT.

V is TRBV9 and J is TRBJ2-1, with D possibly TRBD2 on 5 matching bases. Per the germline V gene, CDR1 is SGDLS and CDR2 is YYNGEE. This CDR3 has 17 residues. Trimming cost V 0 bases and J 8 bases, with 21 bases left between them. The CDR3 coding sequence is TGTGCCAGCAGCGTAGTGGCGGGCCCAGCTCCGAGATATGAGCAGTTCTTC. This codes for CASSVVAGPAPRYEQFF.

This sequence joins TRBV2 and TRBJ2-2; D remains unclear. Deletions cut 7 bases from V and 3 bases from J, with 12 bases between. The CDR3 consists of 14 residues. The germline V gene encodes CDR1 SNHLY and CDR2 FYNNEI. The CDR3 DNA sequence: TGTGCCAGCATCAGAACCCCCTACACCGGGGAGCTGTTTTTT. It specifies CASIRTPYTGELFF.

The genes are TRBV2 and TRBJ2-2, with 8 nucleotides matching TRBD1. Per germline, CDR1 SNHLY and CDR2 FYNNEI. V shed 1 base and J 5 bases; nucleotides not matched to a gene: 3. CDR3 length: 15 residues. CDR3 sequence: CASSEGTGLTGELFF. CDR3 nucleotide sequence: TGTGCCAGCAGTGAAGGGACAGGGTTAACCGGGGAGCTGTTTTTT. Combining the CDR3 with reference TRBV2 and TRBJ2-2 gives the whole variable domain EPEVTQTPSHQVTQMGQEVILRCVPISNHLYFYWYRQILGQKVEFLVSFYNNEISEKSEIFDDQFSVERPDGSNFTLKIRSTKLEDSAMYFCASSEGTGLTGELFFGEGSRLTVL.

This chain uses TRBV7-4 with TRBJ2-7; 7 bases agree with TRBD2. This CDR3 comprises 16 residues. The trim removed 7 bases at V and 4 bases at J, leaving 16 bases unmatched. From germline, CDR1 is SGHVT and CDR2 SQSDAQ. The CDR3 bases are TGTGCCAGCATGCTCACGGGAGGCCCCTGCCTTTACGAGCAGTACTTC. Amino acids: CASMLTGGPCLYEQYF.

As to this clone: In the same sample, other DNA sequences code for this CDR3. The rearrangement joins TRBV7-9 to TRBJ2-7; possible D gene TRBD1, 5 bases. Germline lookup yields CDR1 SEHNR and CDR2 FQNEAQ (reference sequence). The CDR3 runs to 11 residues. The germline V and J ends were trimmed by 5 bases and 4 bases, with 6 bases remaining between them. The CDR3 is CASSPGYEQYF. The CDR3 DNA reads as TGTGCCAGCAGCCCAGGGTACGAGCAGTACTTC.

The genes are TRBV5-1 and TRBJ1-2, with a weak D call TRBD1 (6 bases). The CDR3 has 17 amino acids. Trimming stripped 4 bases from V and 1 base from J, with 20 bases between. Germline loops: CDR1 SGHRS, CDR2 YFSETQ. The CDR3, as DNA: TGCGCCAGCAGCCCCCGCCCAGGGGCACTGAGTAACTATGGCTACACCTTC. It is translated as CASSPRPGALSNYGYTF.

The chain links TRBV14 to TRBJ2-1; 8 positions match TRBD1. The CDR3 length is 16 residues. Trimming took 3 bases from V and 7 from J; bases not matched to a gene: 11. Germline lookup yields CDR1 SGHDN and CDR2 FVKESK. CDR3: CASSHPDRVRRNEQFF. The CDR3 DNA sequence: TGTGCCAGCAGCCACCCGGACAGGGTTCGGAGGAATGAGCAGTTCTTC.

CDR3 protein: CASSQEVGRRAGELFF. CDR3 bases: TGCGCCAGCAGCCAAGAGGTCGGGAGACGGGCCGGGGAGCTGTTTTTT. The chain has TRBV4-3 and TRBJ2-2; D perhaps matches TRBD2 (6 bases). V lost 0 bases and J 6 bases, leaving 14 bases between the germline ends. CDR3 length equals 16 residues. CDR1 LGHNA and CDR2 YSLEER come from the germline V gene.

V and J are TRBV7-2 and TRBJ2-5; 8 bases are a match to TRBD2. Germline trimming cut 3 bases from V and 6 bases from J; bases unmatched to any gene: 18. Per the germline V gene, CDR1 is SGHTA and CDR2 is FQGNSA. This CDR3 region has 18 residues. The CDR3: CASSFTSGGGVTGKTQYF. CDR3 bases: TGTGCCAGCAGCTTTACTAGCGGAGGGGGGGTCACGGGGAAGACCCAGTACTTC.

The rearrangement joins TRBV6-4 to TRBJ1-1; a weak D match, TRBD1 (6 bases). CDR1 MRHNA and CDR2 SNTAGT come from the germline V gene. This CDR3 region has 19 residues. V dropped 0 bases and J dropped 5 bases, with 25 bases sitting between them. The CDR3 DNA reads as TGTGCCAGCAGTGACTCCAAAGGCCCCATAGACAGGTCAGGGACTGAAGCTTTCTTT. Amino acids: CASSDSKGPIDRSGTEAFF.

In this sample, this clone turned up a few times. V gene TRBV6-5 combines with J gene TRBJ2-1; D perhaps matches TRBD1 (5 bases). CDR3 length equals 13 residues. Trimming stripped 6 bases from V and 6 bases from J, with 12 bases between. Per the germline V gene, CDR1 is MNHEY and CDR2 is SVGAGI. CDR3 nucleotides: TGTGCCAGCAGCCCGCTGGGGCGCAATGAGCAGTTCTTC. Residues: CASSPLGRNEQFF.

The rearrangement joins TRBV15 to TRBJ1-1; D is ambiguous. The CDR3 covers 12 residues. Germline-derived CDR1 and CDR2 are LNHNV and YYDKDF (reference sequence). The V gene lost 1 base and the J gene lost 7 bases, with 7 bases spanning the gap. In nucleotides, the CDR3 is TGTGCCACCAGCAGAGCGGGGATTGAAGCTTTCTTT. This codes for CATSRAGIEAFF. Full variable domain (outside the CDR3, taken from reference TRBV15 and TRBJ1-1): DAMVIQNPRYQVTQFGKPVTLSCSQTLNHNVMYWYQQKSSQAPKLLFHYYDKDFNNEADTPDNFQSRRPNTSFCFLDIRSPGLGDTAMYLCATSRAGIEAFFGQGTRLTVV.

The V call is TRBV7-2, the J call TRBJ2-5; 8 nucleotides agree with TRBD1. The CDR3 has 18 amino acids. The J segment lost 2 bases and the V segment lost 2 bases, leaving 13 bases of the junction unmatched. Germline V gene sequence: CDR1 SGHTA, CDR2 FQGNSA. CDR3 in DNA: TGTGCCAGCAGCTTAAGGGCATGGCAGGGGGCCTTGCAAGAGACCCAGTACTTC. Encoded protein: CASSLRAWQGALQETQYF.

This clone was detected only a few times. The chain recombines TRBV28 with TRBJ1-2; 8 bases line up with TRBD1. The CDR3 length is 18 residues. CDR1 is MDHEN, CDR2 SYDVKM, per germline. Trimming took 5 bases from V and 4 from J; bases not matched to a gene: 18. The CDR3: CASSPHPGSGGFSYGYTF. CDR3 nucleotide sequence: TGTGCCAGCAGTCCGCACCCGGGGTCAGGGGGCTTTTCCTATGGCTACACCTTC.

V and J are TRBV5-6 and TRBJ2-7; D is ambiguous. Trimming took off 4 bases at V and 1 base at J, with 12 bases between the two ends. Per germline, CDR1 SGHDT and CDR2 YYEEEE. The CDR3 sequence is 14 residues long. The CDR3 coding sequence is TGTGCCAGCAGCCGTATCCCGCGTTCCTACGAGCAGTACTTC. Its translation is CASSRIPRSYEQYF.

DNA of the CDR3: TGTGCCAGCAGCCAAGGGGGGGTAGACCAAGAGACCCAGTACTTC. This sequence encodes CASSQGGVDQETQYF. The chain has TRBV4-2 and TRBJ2-5; D is possibly TRBD2 (6 bases). The CDR3 is 15 amino acids. Trimming left V 1 base short and J 0 bases short, with 9 bases between. Germline V gene lookup returns CDR1 LGHNA and CDR2 YNFKEQ.

This clone was detected a few times. The V call is TRBV6-4, the J call TRBJ1-1; 10 bases fit TRBD1. CDR3 length equals 16 residues. Germline values: CDR1 MRHNA, CDR2 SNTAGT. V lost 6 bases and J lost 0; bases outside the gene matches: 7. The CDR3 is CASRVPGQGMNTEAFF. The CDR3 DNA follows: TGTGCCAGCAGAGTCCCGGGACAGGGGATGAACACTGAAGCTTTCTTT.

The V call is TRBV7-2, the J call TRBJ1-2, with 10 bases lining up with TRBD1. The CDR3 has 15 amino acids. V gave up 4 bases and J gave up 7 bases; unmatched junction bases: 9. Germline loops: CDR1 SGHTA, CDR2 FQGNSA. The CDR3 nucleotides are TGTGCCAGCAGCTACCGACAGGGGGCATTGGGTGGCTACACCTTC. Its protein is CASSYRQGALGGYTF.

The J gene is TRBJ2-5, the V gene TRBV5-4; D call uncertain. The V gene's germline CDR1 is SGHNT and CDR2 YYREEE (reference sequence). V was clipped by 0 bases and J by 4 bases, with 13 bases between them. The CDR3 sequence is 15 residues long. CDR3 coding DNA: TGTGCCAGCAGCTTGGGCCAGGTGATCGGAGAGACCCAGTACTTC. It codes for CASSLGQVIGETQYF.

This clone showed up just once. The DNA for the CDR3 is TGCAGCGTTGCCTTGGGACTAGCGGGAGTTCGCGAGCAGTTCTTC. Protein product: CSVALGLAGVREQFF. The genes are TRBV29-1 and TRBJ2-1; 14 bases map to TRBD2. The V gene's germline CDR1 is SQVTM and CDR2 ANQGSEA. The V gene end was trimmed by 4 bases and the J gene end by 10 bases; junction bases not matched to a gene: 9. This CDR3 comprises 15 residues.

This clone was found once. The chain combines TRBV19 with TRBJ2-1; TRBD2 matches at 7 bases. CDR1 and CDR2 (germline): LNHDA, SQIVND (reference sequence). V lost 2 bases and J lost 4; bases outside the gene matches: 11. The CDR3 runs to 17 residues. CDR3 amino acids: CASSISLASGGYNEQFF. The CDR3 DNA follows: TGTGCCAGTAGTATATCATTAGCTAGCGGTGGGTACAATGAGCAGTTCTTC.

The V and J genes are TRBV5-1 and TRBJ2-1, with 12 bases lining up with TRBD2. The CDR3 extends over 17 amino acids. V shed 0 bases, J shed 2 bases, and the junction held 3 bases outside the gene matches. Looked up from germline, CDR1 is SGHRS and CDR2 is YFSETQ. The CDR3, as DNA: TGCGCCAGCAGCTTGGGACTAGCGGGAGTGACCTACAATGAGCAGTTCTTC. The encoded protein is CASSLGLAGVTYNEQFF.

The V call is TRBV2, the J call TRBJ2-7; TRBD2 aligns across 9 bases. V was pared by 6 bases and J by 6 bases, with 15 bases of the junction left unmatched. Germline CDR1 SNHLY, CDR2 FYNNEI. The CDR3 length is 16 residues. The CDR3 DNA sequence: TGTGCCAGCAGCGCGGGGGGGATCAGGGGGGCCACCGAGCAGTACTTC. Residues: CASSAGGIRGATEQYF.

V gene TRBV20-1 combines with J gene TRBJ2-5; the D gene is possibly TRBD2 (5 bases). Germline loops: CDR1 DFQATT, CDR2 SNEGSKA (reference sequence). The CDR3 extends over 11 amino acids. CDR3 nucleotide sequence: TGCAGCTATAGCGATCAAGAGACCCAGTACTTC. This gives the protein CSYSDQETQYF.

This rearrangement joins TRBV6-5 to TRBJ2-1; TRBD1 matches 8 bases. Germline CDR1 reads MNHEY; CDR2 reads SVGAGI. V shed 2 bases and J 1 base; nucleotides not matched to a gene: 4. This CDR3 contains 16 residues. This CDR3 is CASSYVRGLSYNEQFF. CDR3 sequence (DNA): TGTGCCAGCAGTTACGTCAGGGGGCTTTCCTACAATGAGCAGTTCTTC.